The 7 T cell receptor beta chains listed next were all sequenced from one sample in a study of blood T cell repertoires in COVID-19. The repertoire was sequenced with immunoSEQ multiplex PCR; TCRdb's copy has only in-frame clones and lacks some. This table holds about 260,000 clones, 70% to 90% found once. Sequencing was performed on peripheral blood. Receptors were obtained from a man aged 25-45 years with active or convalescent COVID-19.

The chain joins TRBV6-5 to TRBJ1-1; 8 bases match TRBD1. Per germline, CDR1 MNHEY and CDR2 SVGAGI. Trimming at V came to 6 bases and at J to 2 bases, leaving 5 bases not matched to a gene. The CDR3 runs 14 residues. The CDR3 protein is CASSQGAANTEAFF. CDR3 nucleotides: TGTGCCAGCAGCCAGGGGGCGGCAAACACTGAAGCTTTCTTT.

V gene TRBV2 combines with J gene TRBJ2-3; TRBD1 matches 8 bases. The CDR3 loop spans 13 amino acids. Germline V gene sequence: CDR1 SNHLY, CDR2 FYNNEI. The CDR3 DNA sequence: TGTGCAAGCCAGGGGGCCCCAGCAGATACGCAGTATTTT. As protein: CASQGAPADTQYF. Based on the CDR3 plus reference TRBV2 and TRBJ2-3, the full variable domain is EPEVTQTPSHQVTQMGQEVILRCVPISNHLYFYWYRQILGQKVEFLVSFYNNEISEKSEIFDDQFSVERPDGSNFTLKIRSTKLEDSAMYFCASQGAPADTQYFGPGTRLTVL.

This clone has more than one count but fewer than ten. The chain employs TRBV5-6 and TRBJ2-7; 11 bases map to TRBD2. Looked up from germline, CDR1 is SGHDT and CDR2 is YYEEEE. V gave up 3 bases and J gave up 4 bases; unmatched junction bases: 6. The CDR3 has 15 amino acids. This CDR3 reads CASSSLAGGLYEQYF. CDR3 sequence (DNA): TGTGCCAGCAGCTCGCTAGCGGGGGGTCTATACGAGCAGTACTTC. The full variable domain, rest sourced from reference TRBV5-6 and TRBJ2-7, is DAGVTQSPTHLIKTRGQQVTLRCSPKSGHDTVSWYQQALGQGPQFIFQYYEEEERQRGNFPDRFSGHQFPNYSSELNVNALLLGDSALYLCASSSLAGGLYEQYFGPGTRLTVT.

This clone has just a few counts. The V call is TRBV27, the J call TRBJ2-7; tentatively, D is TRBD2 (6 bases). Germline CDR1 is MNHEY and CDR2 is SMNVEV (reference sequence). V was shortened by 3 bases and J by 5 bases, with 11 bases between the two germline ends. The CDR3 has 13 residues. CDR3 sequence: CASSFTSIDEQYF. CDR3 DNA: TGTGCCAGCAGTTTTACTAGCATCGACGAGCAGTACTTC.

V is TRBV12-5 and J is TRBJ1-2; unclear D gene. Trimming stripped 0 bases from V and 5 bases from J, with 19 bases between. Germline values: CDR1 LGHNT, CDR2 FRNRAP. The length of the CDR3 is 17 residues. CDR3 loop: CASGLVVKTIPSYGYTF. The CDR3 DNA is TGTGCTAGTGGTTTGGTCGTAAAGACTATCCCATCATATGGCTACACCTTC.

J is TRBJ2-1 and V is TRBV3-1 (or the pseudogene TRBV3-2); D not certain. Germline V gene data show CDR1 as LGHDT and CDR2 as YNNKEL (reference sequence). The CDR3 is 12 residues long. The germline V and J ends were trimmed by 1 base and 10 bases, with 8 bases remaining between them. The CDR3 protein is CASSQALREQFF. The DNA of the CDR3 is TGTGCCAGCAGCCAAGCATTGAGGGAGCAGTTCTTC.

The CDR3 loop is CASRGGFRVSPLHF. The CDR3 DNA reads as TGTGCCAGCAGAGGAGGATTCAGAGTTTCACCCCTCCACTTT. This chain joins TRBV2 and TRBJ1-6; D uncertain. Germline lookup yields CDR1 SNHLY and CDR2 FYNNEI. This CDR3 is built from 14 residues. The V gene lost 6 bases and the J gene lost 9 bases, with 15 bases spanning the gap.